The T cell receptor beta chain described here comes from a study of blood T cell repertoires in COVID-19. Study-level background: Acute and convalescent COVID-19 samples came from the United States, Italy and Spain. In each case, the material was cDNA or gDNA derived from T cells, B-cell-depleted T cells, or PBMCs.

This clone was counted between two and nine times. Under the authors' procedure: From reference gene primer amplification, estimates of nucleated cell counts were derived. The assay was immunoSEQ multiplex PCR, and TCRdb's table has in-frame clones only and misses some. V and J calls and clone size are copied from that table; D and trimming were computed from the DNA. The sample shows 130,000 to 150,000 clones, roughly 82% of them seen only once. The CDR3 covers 14 residues. V lost 6 bases, J lost 6 bases, and 18 bases lay in between. CDR1 and CDR2 (germline): MNHEY, SMNVEV (reference sequence). This TCR was recovered from a man in his sixties with active or convalescent COVID-19. The chain has TRBV27 and TRBJ2-7, with D perhaps TRBD1 (5 bases). Sample: peripheral blood. Here the CDR3 reads CASRAPQEWGEQYF. The CDR3 coding sequence is TGTGCCAGCAGGGCTCCACAGGAGTGGGGCGAGCAGTACTTC.